This T cell receptor (beta chain) derives from a study of cytomegalovirus exposure and HLA in healthy donors (TCRdb year 2017). For the wider study: An earlier analysis of roughly 610 of the donors reported about 260 Gb of sequence data and about 120 million unique TCR beta sequences obtained from about 179 million T cells. Roughly 320 gigabases of sequencing data and approximately 92 million unique TCR sequences made up an early release that covered several hundred HLA-typed donors. Among the roughly 390 genotyped donors, more than 70% belonged to the genetic ancestry cluster associated with self-reported Caucasian donors. The study was designed to test whether signatures of past pathogen exposure could be identified by cataloging public T cell receptors. The study profiled the T cell repertoires of 500 to 800 subjects by immunosequencing and related them to cytomegalovirus serostatus. Along with the approximately 700-subject first cohort, a separate validation cohort of about 110 different subjects was used. High-throughput TCR immunosequencing, statistical association of individual TCRs with disease status, and machine learning were combined to predict cytomegalovirus infection status. To study patterns of TCR occurrence, a later analysis re-analyzed previously published TCR beta repertoires from 666 donors and added high-resolution HLA genotyping. In the later analysis, no new phenotypic data were used to find candidate immune exposures; instead, reliance was placed on TCR beta sequences and their occurrence across donors. An earlier analysis of approximately 500 of the donors applied high-throughput TCR beta sequencing to assess whether each TCR beta V gene segment acted as functional or pseudogenic. Donor age, sex, ethnicity and CMV serostatus were compiled alongside the repertoire data. A later genetic analysis used genome-wide SNP genotypes for about 60% of the 666 donors, treating that subset as a discovery cohort. All discovery cohort repertoires had been generated on a single sequencing platform. Both class I and class II loci were covered by HLA typing, at four-digit resolution. The number of donors typed differed by locus, with 629-630 for A, B, C, DRB1 and DQB1, roughly 520 for DQA1, nearly 610 for DPA1, and approximately 470 for DPB1. A few DR-DQ haplotypes were treated as single units for association and clustering because of strong linkage in the cohort. Among roughly 400 genotyped donors of the cohort, an average of around 240,000 unique TCR beta nucleotide sequences were sequenced per donor, 15% to 20% of them non-productive.

Libraries were constructed by the immunoSEQ multiplex PCR assay. A mixture of 60 forward primers for TCR Vbeta segments and 13 reverse primers for TCR Jbeta segments was used in the multiplex PCR. Amplification of the CDR3 region of rearranged TCR beta genes was performed with a multiplex PCR assay on genomic DNA. The amplified TCR beta libraries were sequenced on the Illumina HiSeq System as 87-base-pair reads. Turning to the authors' computational methods: A later analysis tallied 75 million to 85 million unique TCR beta chains across the approximately 670 repertoires, and around 10 million of those chains were shared by two or more donors. Raw reads were error-corrected and collapsed into unique sequences by a nearest-neighbor algorithm in which closely related sequences were merged to remove PCR and sequencing errors. V, D and J gene segments were assigned by aligning CDR3 sequences to IMGT reference sequences. For a sequence to be retained, at least a six-nucleotide match to both a V gene segment and a J gene segment was required. A rearrangement counted as productive if the CDR3 had no stop codons and remained in frame with V and J, and every other rearrangement counted as non-productive. CDR3 was defined by IMGT convention, running from the second conserved V-encoded cysteine to the conserved J-encoded phenylalanine. The earlier analysis of 500 to 600 of the donors excluded sequences that lacked an unambiguous match to a single V gene segment. In an earlier analysis of around 590 of the donors, a V segment was called functional when productive rearrangements were above 56.7%, and segregating when the standard deviation between donors exceeded 5%. A statistical classification framework was developed to diagnose cytomegalovirus status using the catalog of TCR beta chain sequences. A later analysis assigned V and J genes by comparing TCR nucleotide sequences with IMGT/GENE-DB human TR gene sequences. The TCRdist pipeline was used in a later analysis to assign CDR3 sequences and most-parsimonious VDJ recombination scenarios. A later analysis defined each TCR beta chain by its CDR3 amino acid sequence plus V-gene family, and excluded reads lacking a unique V-gene family. A later analysis removed several hundred highly shared, low-generation-probability nucleotide sequences to deal with suspected cross-contamination and a sequencing artifact. For each public chain, a later analysis derived a clonal expansion index from normalized ranks of inferred template counts within each repertoire. In a later analysis, generation probabilities were computed using a VDJ recombination model fitted to out-of-frame rearrangements, and the results were checked against IGoR. In a later analysis, hypergeometric tests were used to score TCR-TCR, TCR-HLA and TCR-CMV co-occurrence, with a repertoire-size bias correction applied to TCR pairs. A later analysis estimated false discovery rates by permuting HLA or CMV assignments 20 times. In a later analysis, co-occurring TCRs were grouped using DBSCAN, with TCRdist sequence similarity added in when clustering inside HLA-allele-positive subsets. Repertoires with fewer than 30,000 or more than 120,000 public chains, plus five repertoires with anomalous nucleotide sharing, were excluded from co-occurrence clustering. Here the immuneACCESS table is served through TCRdb, limited to in-frame sequences with V and J called. Missing clones are a known gap in these copies; in checked studies unresolved V genes cover under half, and the rest lacks a known reason. V and J calls and clone size are as listed in that table; D and trimming were resolved from the DNA. The sample yields approximately 92,000 clones; roughly 80% were counted once. Jointly, the top ten make up 1% to 1.5% of the sample.

V lost 6 bases and J lost 5 bases, and the count of bases not matched to a germline gene is 6. The CDR3 runs 15 amino acids, cysteine and phenylalanine included. Only CDR3 DNA is held: 45 bases, read in frame from base 1. Sequences MNHEY (CDR1) and SVGAGI (CDR2) are obtained from the germline V gene. On this clone itself: The specificity of this receptor is unknown. No much larger clone exists at a distance of one base, and base qualities are not known.

The cohort comprised under 700 healthy bone marrow donors. At the time of sampling, every cohort member was nominally healthy, though immune exposures that went unrecorded were likely present. The donor was CMV seropositive and was included in the group of 250 to 300 seropositive cohort members. A peripheral blood sample was provided by each donor, and peripheral blood mononuclear cells were used for TCR beta sequencing. Genomic DNA was extracted from the blood cell samples with the Qiagen DNeasy Blood Extraction Kit. Overall study results and their limits: According to a later analysis, parvovirus B19, influenza, CMV and Epstein-Barr virus appeared linked to several top co-occurrence clusters. Because the 87-base-pair reads could not distinguish some IMGT-functional V segments, including TRBV6-2 and TRBV6-3, those segments were excluded. In a later analysis, the rate of TCR association differed among HLA loci, with DRB1 alleles having the most associated TCRs and HLA-C alleles having the fewest. Cytomegalovirus status was reported to be diagnosed by the classifier with high specificity and sensitivity in both the original and validation cohorts. A cluster of highly shared sequence variants was judged likely to be a technical artifact of the sequencing pipeline. V-gene and J-gene trimming of TCR beta chains was associated with a missense DCLRE1C variant in a later genetic analysis, and the association was replicated in an independent cohort. Because some donors lacked HLA typing at each locus, the association tests relied only on the typed subset. A further reported finding was that TCR beta sequences accurately predicted the HLA-A and HLA-B alleles for most subjects in the first cohort. According to the authors, the approach could potentially be generalized to other disease states and immunological phenotypes. The only immune exposure information available for the cohort was CMV serostatus. Correlated functional status among segregating V segments might be attributable to linkage disequilibrium, but an unknown experimental factor could not be ruled out. Because counts were too low, approximately 18 rarely observed V segments, including chromosome 9 orphons, were excluded from the earlier analysis of around 640 of the donors. Strong co-occurrence of HLA alleles, especially DR and DQ, made assigning TCR associations to individual alleles difficult. In vitro tests confirmed that three of the cytomegalovirus-associated TCR beta chains recognize cytomegalovirus antigens. The presence/absence analyses assumed that sequencing depth was roughly uniform across donors, and that assumption may not be true. Specific HLA alleles were associated with over 15,000 TCR beta sequences at a false discovery rate of 0.05 in a later analysis. In a later genetic analysis, fewer N-insertions in productive TCRs were reported among donors in an Asian-associated ancestry cluster than the approximately 710-donor mean. In a later analysis, most CMV-associated TCR beta chains were found to appear HLA-restricted, with HLA associations seemingly driven largely by CMV exposure. Only TCR beta chains were sequenced in this cohort, and the absence of alpha or paired-chain data limited detectable features. Most TCR sequences were seen in very few donors, while some public TCRs were found in many individuals. An earlier analysis of 587 of the donors showed that most TCR beta V segments appeared in productive rearrangements either about 90% or about 30% of the time, which broadly matched IMGT annotations. A later analysis found that HLA-associated TCR beta chains were more clonally expanded and had lower generation probabilities than equally common non-associated chains. A total of about 150 TCR beta chains were listed by the study as associated with cytomegalovirus.

The material sequenced was PBMCs. This receptor chain uses TRBV6-5 and TRBJ1-5; 11 middle bases align to TRBD1. The receptor was derived from a girl aged 2-9 years in good health and CMV-seropositive. The CDR3 protein is CASSGTGGLYQPQHF. The DNA sequence is TGTGCCAGCAGCGGGACAGGGGGGTTGTATCAGCCCCAGCATTTT.